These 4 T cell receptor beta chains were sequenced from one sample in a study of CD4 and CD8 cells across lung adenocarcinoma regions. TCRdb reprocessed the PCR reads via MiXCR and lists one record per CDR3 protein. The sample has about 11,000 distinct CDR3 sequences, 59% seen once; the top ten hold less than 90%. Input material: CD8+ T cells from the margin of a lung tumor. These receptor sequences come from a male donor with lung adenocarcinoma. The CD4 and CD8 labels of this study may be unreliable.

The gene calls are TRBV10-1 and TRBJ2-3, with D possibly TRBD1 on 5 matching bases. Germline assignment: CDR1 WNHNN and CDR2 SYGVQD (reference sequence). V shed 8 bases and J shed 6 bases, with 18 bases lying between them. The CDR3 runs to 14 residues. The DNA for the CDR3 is TGCGCCAGCGACAAGACAGCCCCTGGGGATACGCAGTATTTT. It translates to CASDKTAPGDTQYF.

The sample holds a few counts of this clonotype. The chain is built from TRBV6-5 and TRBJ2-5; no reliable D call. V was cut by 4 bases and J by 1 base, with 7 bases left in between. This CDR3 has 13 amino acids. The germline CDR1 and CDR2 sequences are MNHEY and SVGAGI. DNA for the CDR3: TGTGCCAGCAGTTCCGAGATCCAAGAGACCCAGTACTTC. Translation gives CASSSEIQETQYF.

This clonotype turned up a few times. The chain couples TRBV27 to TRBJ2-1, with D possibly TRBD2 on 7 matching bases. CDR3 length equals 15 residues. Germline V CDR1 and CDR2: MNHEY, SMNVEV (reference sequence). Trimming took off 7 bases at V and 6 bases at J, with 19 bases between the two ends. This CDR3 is CASTHSRGAVNEQFF. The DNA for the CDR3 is TGTGCCAGCACTCACTCTCGGGGGGCCGTCAATGAGCAGTTCTTC.

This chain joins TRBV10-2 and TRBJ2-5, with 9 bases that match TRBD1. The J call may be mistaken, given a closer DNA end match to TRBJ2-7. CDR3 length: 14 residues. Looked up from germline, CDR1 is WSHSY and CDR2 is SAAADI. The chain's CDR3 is CATRTGALSDEQYF. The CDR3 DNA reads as TGCGCCACACGGACAGGGGCCTTATCCGACGAGCAGTACTTC.